This is a list of T cell receptor beta chains from one sample in a study of CD8 T cells in Susac syndrome. TCRdb redid the calling of the immunoSEQ multiplex PCR reads with MiXCR, one entry per CDR3 protein. The sample records approximately 300,000 distinct CDR3 sequences, approximately 85% being singletons. Sequencing was carried out using CD8+ T cells from PBMCs. These receptors all stem from a human donor with multiple sclerosis. The CDR3 runs from the conserved cysteine through the conserved F or W. The order of the fields is clone size, V gene, J gene, D gene, CDR3 protein, CDR3 DNA. The D gene is left open where the match is weak. Only some rows state a clone size, as once, few, many or a class for expanded clones.

>-|TRBV27|TRBJ1-5|-
CAIQGPQHF
TGTGCCATTCAGGGGCCCCAGCATTTT
>-|TRBV3-1|TRBJ1-2|-
CASSIRTATNYGYTF
TGTGCCAGCAGCATCCGGACAGCAACTAACTATGGCTACACCTTC
>-|TRBV6-5|TRBJ2-2|TRBD1
CASSYPRTGVPTGELFF
TGTGCCAGCAGTTACCCTCGGACAGGGGTCCCCACCGGGGAGCTGTTTTTT
>-|TRBV9|TRBJ2-5|-
CASSADGNLETQYF
TGTGCCAGCAGCGCCGACGGGAACCTCGAGACCCAGTACTTC
>few|TRBV6-2/TRBV6-3|TRBJ2-3|-
CASSQEGLGDTQYF
TGTGCCAGCAGTCAAGAGGGATTGGGAGATACGCAGTATTTT
>-|TRBV20-1|TRBJ2-1|-
CSATSDYRGRTYNEQFF
TGCAGTGCTACCTCCGATTATCGCGGGCGAACCTACAATGAGCAGTTCTTC
>-|TRBV18|TRBJ1-5|TRBD1
CASSPPDRAVGQPQHF
TGTGCCAGCTCACCCCCGGACAGGGCCGTGGGGCAGCCCCAGCATTTT
>-|TRBV7-2|TRBJ2-3|-
CASSPIIGTDTQYF
TGTGCCAGCAGCCCTATCATAGGGACAGATACGCAGTATTTT
>-|TRBV24-1|TRBJ2-3|-
CATRGHPGADTQYF
TGTGCCACCAGGGGACACCCCGGGGCAGATACGCAGTATTTT
>few|TRBV7-6|TRBJ1-1|-
CASSPTYNTEAFF
TGTGCCAGCAGCCCAACCTACAACACTGAAGCTTTCTTT
>once|TRBV15|TRBJ1-1|-
CATSKPGGEMNTEAFF
TGTGCCACCAGCAAACCTGGTGGAGAGATGAACACTGAAGCTTTCTTT
>-|TRBV2|TRBJ2-7|TRBD1
CASSHGQGSSYEQYF
TGTGCCAGCTCCCATGGACAGGGTTCATCCTACGAGCAGTACTTC
>-|TRBV19|TRBJ2-7|-
CASSPKTGAYEQYF
TGTGCCAGTAGTCCAAAGACCGGGGCCTACGAGCAGTACTTC
>-|TRBV4-1|TRBJ2-3|TRBD2
CASSQGTSGISYTQYF
TGCGCCAGCAGCCAGGGGACTAGCGGGATTTCATATACGCAGTATTTT
>-|TRBV20-1|TRBJ2-1|TRBD2
CSAASWTSGSRQFF
TGCAGTGCAGCCTCGTGGACTAGCGGGAGTAGGCAGTTCTTC
>-|TRBV7-6|TRBJ2-7|TRBD1
CASSFVRTGGGEQYF
TGTGCCAGCAGCTTCGTCAGGACAGGGGGCGGCGAGCAGTACTTC
>-|TRBV5-1|TRBJ2-1|-
CASSPYLSSYNEQVF
TGCGCCAGCAGTCCCTATCTGAGCTCCTACAATGAGCAGGTCTTC
>-|TRBV9|TRBJ2-5|-
CASSVGVPEETQYF
TGTGCCAGCAGCGTAGGTGTACCCGAAGAGACCCAGTACTTC
>-|TRBV5-1|TRBJ1-2|-
CASSLWGQGSTF
-
>-|TRBV29-1|TRBJ2-7|TRBD1
CSVGTGTGYEQYF
TGCAGCGTGGGGACCGGGACAGGATACGAGCAGTACTTC
>once|TRBV20-1|TRBJ2-1|TRBD2
CSARDRPAGGAHEQFF
TGCAGTGCTAGAGATCGGCCAGCGGGAGGGGCCCATGAGCAGTTCTTC
>-|TRBV27|TRBJ1-5|-
CASKGTGNQPQHF
TGTGCCAGCAAAGGGACGGGGAATCAGCCCCAGCATTTT
>-|TRBV20-1|TRBJ2-3|-
CSAMGRPQYF
TGCAGTGCCATGGGGCGGCCGCAGTATTTT
>-|TRBV19|TRBJ2-4|-
CASSRPKLRNIQYF
TGTGCCAGTAGTAGGCCCAAATTGCGAAACATTCAGTACTTC
>-|TRBV29-1|TRBJ2-1|-
CSVEDPRGYNEQFF
TGCAGCGTTGAAGATCCCAGGGGATACAATGAGCAGTTCTTC
>-|TRBV19|TRBJ1-5|-
CASSILREGNQPQHF
TGTGCCAGTAGTATCCTCAGGGAGGGCAATCAGCCCCAGCATTTT
>-|TRBV7-9|TRBJ2-2|-
CASSPEGTSTGELFF
TGTGCCAGCAGCCCCGAGGGGACAAGCACCGGGGAGCTGTTTTTT
>-|TRBV27|TRBJ1-1|TRBD1
CASSPPDRDTEAFF
TGTGCCAGCAGTCCCCCGGACAGGGACACTGAAGCTTTCTTT
>-|TRBV4-3|TRBJ2-5|-
CASSQHRSYQETQYF
TGCGCCAGCAGCCAACACAGGTCGTACCAAGAGACCCAGTACTTC
>-|TRBV7-8|TRBJ1-2|-
CASSLEQGLGYGYTF
TGTGCCAGCAGCTTAGAACAGGGTCTCGGCTATGGCTACACCTTC
>-|TRBV6-5|TRBJ2-4|-
CASSYGGRENIQYF
TGTGCCAGCAGTTACGGCGGGCGGGAAAACATTCAGTACTTC
>-|TRBV20-1|TRBJ2-2|-
CSAINREGAGELFF
TGCAGTGCTATTAACAGGGAGGGAGCCGGGGAGCTGTTTTTT
>-|TRBV7-9|TRBJ2-1|TRBD2
CASTPSGGAFVQFF
TGTGCCAGCACCCCTAGCGGGGGCGCATTTGTGCAGTTCTTC
>-|TRBV5-1|TRBJ2-1|-
CASSPGAGDYNEQFF
TGCGCCAGCAGCCCTGGGGCAGGGGACTACAATGAGCAGTTCTTC
>-|TRBV9|TRBJ2-1|TRBD1
CASSYHQDPRGPYSSYNEQFF
TGTGCCAGCAGCTATCACCAAGACCCCAGGGGGCCCTACAGCTCCTACAATGAGCAGTTCTTC
>-|TRBV5-1|TRBJ1-2|-
CASSHRSSYGYTF
TGCGCCAGCAGCCATCGAAGTAGCTATGGCTACACCTTC
>-|TRBV9|TRBJ2-3|-
CASSVRADRADTQYF
TGTGCCAGCAGCGTACGGGCTGACCGAGCAGATACGCAGTATTTT
>-|TRBV23-1|TRBJ1-1|-
CASSHRRPNTEAFF
TGCGCCAGCAGTCATAGACGGCCGAACACTGAAGCTTTCTTT
>-|TRBV19|TRBJ2-7|-
CASSIAGSANEQYF
TGTGCCAGTAGTATCGCGGGAAGCGCTAACGAGCAGTACTTC
>-|TRBV28|TRBJ2-1|-
CASSLMGGVVYNEQFF
TGTGCCAGCAGTTTAATGGGGGGAGTCGTTTACAATGAGCAGTTCTTC
>once|TRBV6-2/TRBV6-3|TRBJ2-2|-
CATTSVLGGGAATGELFF
TGTGCCACCACCTCCGTCCTGGGTGGAGGCGCGGCCACCGGGGAGCTGTTTTTT
>-|TRBV5-4|TRBJ1-2|-
CASSLAKIGYGYTF
TGTGCCAGCAGCTTGGCCAAGATTGGCTATGGCTACACCTTC
>-|TRBV6-5|TRBJ2-1|-
CASSYMGLNEQFF
TGTGCCAGCAGTTACATGGGCCTCAATGAGCAGTTCTTC
>-|TRBV7-2|TRBJ1-2|TRBD1
CASTPAGGSYGYTF
TGTGCCAGCACGCCAGCAGGGGGAAGCTATGGCTACACCTTC
>-|TRBV7-6|TRBJ1-1|-
CASSLVVTPLSDTEAFF
TGTGCCAGCAGCTTAGTCGTAACCCCCCTTAGCGACACTGAAGCTTTCTTT
>-|TRBV7-2|TRBJ2-3|TRBD2
CASSLVGTTPTDTQYF
TGTGCCAGCAGCTTAGTAGGGACTACCCCCACAGATACGCAGTATTTT
>-|TRBV7-2|TRBJ2-7|TRBD1
CASSFPTTGVVVYEQYF
TGTGCCAGCAGCTTCCCTACGACAGGGGTGGTAGTCTACGAGCAGTACTTC
>-|TRBV30|TRBJ2-7|TRBD1
CAWSPAGTGDGGRYEQYF
TGTGCCTGGAGTCCCGCCGGGACAGGGGACGGGGGGCGGTACGAGCAGTACTTC
>-|TRBV7-9|TRBJ2-5|TRBD2
CASSITPVGEGLGTQYF
TGTGCCAGCAGCATCACCCCTGTGGGGGAGGGCCTCGGGACCCAGTACTTC
>-|TRBV29-1|TRBJ2-7|-
CSVARGYEQYF
TGCAGCGTTGCTCGTGGATACGAGCAGTACTTC
>-|TRBV20-1|TRBJ2-3|-
CSARDWSTSDTQYF
TGCAGTGCTAGAGATTGGTCGACCTCAGATACGCAGTATTTT
>-|TRBV19|TRBJ2-1|TRBD2
CASSISGRGTNEQFF
TGTGCCAGTAGTATTTCAGGGAGGGGTACGAATGAGCAGTTCTTC